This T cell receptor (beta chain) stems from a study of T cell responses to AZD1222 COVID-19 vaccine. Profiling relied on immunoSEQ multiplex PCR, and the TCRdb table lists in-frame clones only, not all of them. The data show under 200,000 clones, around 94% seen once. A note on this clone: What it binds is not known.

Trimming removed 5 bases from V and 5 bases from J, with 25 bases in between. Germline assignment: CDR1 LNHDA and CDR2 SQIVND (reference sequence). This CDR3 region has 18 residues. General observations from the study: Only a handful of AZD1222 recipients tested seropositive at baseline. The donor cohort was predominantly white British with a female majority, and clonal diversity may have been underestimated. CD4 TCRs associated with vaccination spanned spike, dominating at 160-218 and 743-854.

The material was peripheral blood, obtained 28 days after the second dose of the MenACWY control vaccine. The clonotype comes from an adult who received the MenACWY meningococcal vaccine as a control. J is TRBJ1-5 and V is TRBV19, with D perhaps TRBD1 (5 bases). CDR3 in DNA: TGTGCCAGTAGTTTGGTTTCAGTCCGGGGCTCACCCTATCAGCCCCAGCATTTT. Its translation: CASSLVSVRGSPYQPQHF.